A selection of T cell receptor beta chains follows, all from one sample in a study of T cells in Graves' hyperthyroidism and ophthalmopathy. TCRdb reprocessed the multiplex PCR reads with MiXCR, giving one entry per CDR3 protein. The sample shows under 300,000 distinct CDR3 sequences, 14% to 15% of them seen only once. The sample was blood. Receptor source: a woman aged 40-49 years with Graves' hyperthyroidism that later progressed to Graves' ophthalmopathy. Both conserved end residues are part of each CDR3. D genes are given only for firm matches. Clone size is shown for a subset of rows, as once, few, many or a class of expanded clone.

d_call	cdr3_length	v_call	j_call	clone_size	cdr3_aa	cdr3_nt
-	13	TRBV28	TRBJ1-1	many	CASSLFHGTEAFF	TGTGCCAGCAGTTTGTTCCACGGGACTGAAGCTTTCTTT
-	14	TRBV6-2/TRBV6-3	TRBJ2-1	many	CASSYLLDYNEQFF	TGTGCCAGCAGTTACCTCTTAGACTACAATGAGCAGTTCTTC
-	14	TRBV6-1	TRBJ2-5	many	CASSFPGIGETQYF	TGTGCCAGCAGTTTTCCAGGGATTGGGGAGACCCAGTACTTC
TRBD2	17	TRBV7-6	TRBJ2-3	many	CASSGFQREAPTDTQYF	TGTGCCAGCAGCGGTTTTCAGCGGGAGGCCCCCACAGATACGCAGTATTTT
TRBD2	16	TRBV20-1	TRBJ2-7	many	CSAISSGRALAYEQYF	TGCAGTGCTATTTCTAGCGGGAGGGCTCTCGCCTACGAGCAGTACTTC
TRBD2	16	TRBV3-1	TRBJ2-1	many	CASSLWGLAGVDEQFF	TGTGCCAGCAGCCTCTGGGGACTAGCGGGAGTTGATGAGCAGTTCTTC
-	16	TRBV5-1	TRBJ2-2	many	CASSMSGARNTGELFF	TGCGCCAGCAGTATGTCGGGGGCCCGTAACACCGGGGAGCTGTTTTTT
TRBD1	14	TRBV2	TRBJ1-1	-	CASGRDSPNTETFF	TGTGCCAGCGGAAGGGACAGCCCGAACACTGAAACTTTCTTT
TRBD2	15	TRBV5-1	TRBJ2-1	many	CASSVSGGGYNEQFF	TGCGCCAGTAGCGTAAGCGGGGGAGGCTACAATGAGCAGTTCTTC
-	13	TRBV20-1	TRBJ2-1	many	CSARTRWGNEQFF	TGCAGTGCTAGAACTAGATGGGGCAATGAGCAGTTCTTC
TRBD1	13	TRBV11-3	TRBJ2-1	many	CASSGQGENEQFF	TGTGCCAGCAGCGGACAGGGTGAGAATGAGCAGTTCTTC
TRBD2	17	TRBV19	TRBJ2-3	-	CASSRLAGGPRTDTQYF	TGTGCCAGTAGTAGGCTAGCGGGAGGGCCACGGACAGATACGCAGTATTTT
-	16	TRBV18	TRBJ2-2	-	CASSKTPASNTGELFF	TGTGCCAGCTCAAAAACACCGGCTAGTAACACCGGGGAGCTGTTTTTT
-	13	TRBV24-1	TRBJ2-5	many	CATSDPGVETQYF	TGTGCCACCAGTGATCCAGGGGTAGAGACCCAGTACTTC
-	18	TRBV12-3/TRBV12-4	TRBJ2-4	many	CASSLPRLADVAKNIQYF	TGTGCCAGCAGTTTGCCCAGGTTAGCGGACGTAGCCAAAAACATTCAGTACTTC
-	13	TRBV3-1	TRBJ1-4	few	CASSQFVGEKLFF	TGTGCCAGCAGCCAATTCGTAGGTGAAAAACTGTTTTTT
TRBD2	15	TRBV28	TRBJ2-7	medium-sized	CASSLSGTSAPSEYF	TGTGCCAGCAGTTTGTCCGGGACTAGCGCCCCGTCGGAGTACTTC
TRBD2	15	TRBV7-9	TRBJ2-3	-	CASSSLAGVADTQYF	TGTGCCAGCAGCTCACTAGCGGGAGTAGCAGATACGCAGTATTTT
-	16	TRBV18	TRBJ1-1	many	CASSPWQRVGGTEAFF	TGTGCCAGCTCACCGTGGCAGCGGGTAGGGGGCACTGAAGCTTTCTTT
-	14	TRBV28	TRBJ1-1	many	CASSRLLKVPEAFF	TGTGCCAGCAGTCGACTCTTAAAGGTTCCTGAAGCTTTCTTT
-	15	TRBV28	TRBJ1-4	many	CASSPPTMLNEKLFF	TGTGCCAGCAGTCCCCCGACAATGCTTAATGAAAAACTGTTTTTT
TRBD2	18	TRBV19	TRBJ2-7	many	CASSISWIRTSGSYEQYF	TGTGCCAGTAGTATTTCCTGGATCAGGACTAGCGGTTCCTACGAGCAGTACTTC
TRBD2	17	TRBV19	TRBJ2-2	-	CASSIDGAGGRTGELFF	TGTGCCAGTAGTATAGATGGCGCGGGAGGCCGAACCGGGGAGCTGTTTTTT
-	15	TRBV14	TRBJ1-2	-	CASSQEVGSNYGYTF	TGTGCCAGCAGCCAAGAAGTAGGTTCTAACTATGGCTACACCTTC
-	15	TRBV7-8	TRBJ1-4	few	CASSLLGGTNEKLFF	TGTGCCAGCAGCTTACTGGGAGGGACTAATGAAAAACTGTTTTTT
-	15	TRBV28	TRBJ2-3	many	CASSLSAGTGDTQYF	TGTGCCAGCAGTTTATCCGCAGGGACGGGGGATACGCAGTATTTT
-	13	TRBV27	TRBJ2-5	-	CASSLEYKTPGHF	TGTGCCAGCAGTTTAGAGTACAAGACCCCAGGACACTTC
TRBD1	13	TRBV6-1	TRBJ2-5	many	CATQDRGFETQYF	TGTGCCACCCAGGACAGGGGGTTCGAGACCCAGTACTTC
TRBD2	16	TRBV5-1	TRBJ2-2	many	CASSLATSGRTGELFF	TGCGCCAGCAGCTTGGCCACTAGCGGGAGAACCGGGGAGCTGTTTTTT
-	8	TRBV29-1	TRBJ1-2	-	CSVGGYTF	TGCAGCGTGGGGGGCTACACCTTC
-	14	TRBV13	TRBJ2-7	many	CASSSGRGTYEQYF	TGTGCCAGCAGCTCCGGCCGGGGTACCTACGAGCAGTACTTC
-	17	TRBV12-3/TRBV12-4	TRBJ2-2	-	CASSLRAGGTNTGELFF	TGTGCCAGCAGTTTACGGGCTGGTGGGACGAACACCGGGGAGCTGTTTTTT
-	16	TRBV6-4	TRBJ2-1	many	CASSDSWYSSYNEQFF	TGTGCCAGCAGTGACTCGTGGTACAGCTCCTACAATGAGCAGTTCTTC
TRBD2	17	TRBV13	TRBJ2-1	many	CASSLGLAGAPYNEQFF	TGTGCCAGCAGCTTAGGTCTAGCGGGAGCCCCCTACAATGAGCAGTTCTTC
-	13	TRBV6-5	TRBJ1-5	few	CASSWSSGGPQHF	TGTGCCAGCAGTTGGAGTTCCGGGGGGCCCCAGCATTTT
TRBD1	15	TRBV9	TRBJ2-1	-	CASSTDRASYNEQFF	TGTGCCAGCAGCACCGACAGGGCCTCCTACAATGAGCAGTTCTTC
-	15	TRBV7-9	TRBJ2-7	few	CASSPSGQGLYEQYF	TGTGCCAGCAGCCCCAGCGGGCAGGGGCTTTACGAGCAGTACTTC
-	20	TRBV7-8	TRBJ2-3	-	CASSLEAGWRLQSSTDTQYF	TGTGCCAGCAGCTTAGAGGCAGGTTGGAGATTACAATCTAGCACAGATACGCAGTATTTT
TRBD2	18	TRBV6-5	TRBJ2-3	many	CASSYYRLAGGPTDTQYF	TGTGCCAGCAGTTACTACCGACTAGCGGGAGGGCCGACAGATACGCAGTATTTT
-	13	TRBV28	TRBJ2-7	many	CASRLPPGVEQYF	TGTGCCAGCAGACTACCCCCCGGGGTCGAGCAGTACTTC
TRBD1	16	TRBV28	TRBJ1-2	many	CATLGQQWDRVSGYTF	TGTGCCACCCTAGGCCAACAATGGGACAGGGTTAGTGGCTACACCTTC
TRBD2	16	TRBV28	TRBJ2-5	many	CASSNRLAGVSETQYF	TGTGCCAGCAGTAACCGACTAGCGGGAGTATCAGAGACCCAGTACTTC
-	11	TRBV11-2	TRBJ2-5	-	CASSWSALPYF	TGTGCCAGCAGCTGGTCAGCGTTACCGTACTTC
TRBD2	16	TRBV3-1	TRBJ2-3	many	CASSQEAGVRGDTQYF	TGTGCCAGCAGCCAAGAAGCGGGAGTGCGGGGAGATACGCAGTATTTT
TRBD2	16	TRBV9	TRBJ2-1	many	CASSAPSGRALNEQFF	TGTGCCAGCAGCGCACCTAGCGGGAGGGCCCTTAATGAGCAGTTCTTC
-	18	TRBV27	TRBJ2-7	many	CASSLSISVGRVPHEQYF	TGTGCCAGCAGTTTATCCATAAGCGTTGGCAGGGTCCCCCACGAGCAGTACTTC
-	15	TRBV5-1	TRBJ2-1	many	CASGEPTGTSGEQFF	TGCGCCAGCGGAGAACCGACCGGAACGTCGGGTGAGCAGTTCTTC
TRBD2	16	TRBV6-5	TRBJ2-7	-	CASSYSSAGATYEQYF	TGTGCCAGCAGTTACTCTTCGGCGGGAGCCACCTACGAGCAGTACTTC
-	15	TRBV19	TRBJ1-5	few	CASSIPGLSNQPQHF	TGTGCCAGTAGTATCCCAGGACTTAGCAATCAGCCCCAGCATTTT
TRBD2	19	TRBV11-2	TRBJ2-1	many	CASSLKPASTSGSRNEQFF	TGTGCCAGCAGCTTAAAGCCGGCCTCGACTAGCGGGAGTAGGAATGAGCAGTTCTTC
-	17	TRBV4-1	TRBJ2-1	-	CASSHSERLSSYNEQFF	TGCGCCAGCAGCCACTCGGAGCGTCTGAGCTCCTACAATGAGCAGTTCTTC
-	15	TRBV18	TRBJ2-3	many	CASSPQGLSADTQYF	TGTGCCAGCTCTCCACAGGGTCTTTCCGCAGATACGCAGTATTTT
-	16	TRBV5-5	TRBJ2-1	-	CASSHSRARGLNEQFF	TGTGCCAGCAGCCACTCCCGGGCCCGTGGGCTGAATGAGCAGTTCTTC